Shown below are 24 T cell receptor beta chains from a single sample sequenced in a study of T cells in tuberculosis. The repertoire was sequenced with immunoSEQ multiplex PCR; TCRdb's copy has only in-frame clones and lacks some. The sample has 35,000 to 40,000 clones; 94% are singletons. The sample comprised PBMCs. These receptors were obtained from a donor aged 10-29 years with latent tuberculosis or without tuberculosis infection. Some clones in this sample may be carry-over from other donors' samples.

The gene calls are TRBV7-2 and TRBJ2-2; possibly TRBD2 for D (5 bases). This CDR3 is built from 13 residues. Looked up from germline, CDR1 is SGHTA and CDR2 is FQGNSA. V was pared by 5 bases and J by 6 bases, with 10 bases between. The CDR3 region has the DNA TGTGCCAGCAGCCCCTTGGGAGCCGGGGAGCTGTTTTTT. Translation gives CASSPLGAGELFF.

V usage is TRBV5-1 and J usage is TRBJ1-4; 7 bases line up with TRBD1. This CDR3 region has 15 residues. The germline V gene has CDR1 SGHRS and CDR2 YFSETQ. Losses at the gene ends were 4 bases for V and 3 bases for J; bases not matched to a gene: 6. The CDR3 nucleotides read TGCGCCAGCAGCCCCCGGGGACAGCCTAATGAAAAACTGTTTTTT. Protein: CASSPRGQPNEKLFF.

The chain is built from TRBV7-2 and TRBJ2-3; D uncertain. Trimming cost V 4 bases and J 5 bases, with 10 bases left between them. The germline V gene has CDR1 SGHTA and CDR2 FQGNSA. CDR3 length: 13 residues. The CDR3 DNA follows: TGTGCCAGCAGCTACCATTCCGGAGATACGCAGTATTTT. Translated, it gives CASSYHSGDTQYF.

This clone is judged medium-sized (0.01 to 0.1%). This rearrangement joins TRBV27 to TRBJ1-2, with 7 bases identical to TRBD1. Germline CDR1 MNHEY, CDR2 SMNVEV (reference sequence). CDR3 length: 15 residues. The junction had 12 bases not matched to a gene; V was cut back by 6 bases and J by 5 bases. The CDR3 sequence is CASRYFQGGTYGYTF. The CDR3 DNA follows: TGTGCCAGCAGGTACTTCCAAGGGGGCACTTATGGCTACACCTTC.

Note on this clone: An end of the junction differs from the germline gene, which may be a read error. The V call is TRBV20-1, the J call TRBJ1-1; tentative D call: TRBD1 (6 bases). The germline V gene has CDR1 DFQATT and CDR2 SNEGSKA (reference sequence). The CDR3 runs to 11 residues. CDR3 bases: TGCAGCGCTAGGGGGGCTACTGAAGCTTTCTTT. Protein product: CSARGATEAFF.

V is TRBV14 and J is TRBJ1-2, with a tentative D call TRBD1 (6 bases). Germline loops: CDR1 SGHDN, CDR2 FVKESK. The CDR3 covers 15 residues. Trimming left V 1 base short and J 8 bases short, with 17 bases between. The CDR3: CASSQGRGLLLGYTF. The DNA of the CDR3 is TGTGCCAGCAGCCAAGGCAGGGGCCTCCTTTTGGGCTACACCTTC.

This chain joins TRBV5-1 and TRBJ1-2; no clear D gene. V lost 1 base to trimming and J lost 6 bases, with 13 bases between them. The germline CDR1 and CDR2 sequences are SGHRS and YFSETQ. The CDR3 is 14 amino acids. CDR3 nucleotide sequence: TGCGCCAGCAGCTTGTCCGGCGGCTTAAATGGCTACACCTTC. It translates to CASSLSGGLNGYTF.

This clone was observed once. The V gene is TRBV7-6, the J gene TRBJ1-3; 11 bases map to TRBD1. Trimming took 4 bases from V and 2 from J; bases not matched to a gene: 1. CDR1 is SGHVS, CDR2 FNYEAQ, per germline. This CDR3 contains 15 residues. CDR3 bases: TGTGCCAGCAGCTCGGGACAGGGGGCTGGAAACACCATATATTTT. Protein: CASSSGQGAGNTIYF.

The V and J genes are TRBV7-2 and TRBJ1-2; 11 bases fit TRBD1. The CDR3 is 14 residues long. V lost 3 bases to trimming and J lost 7 bases; unmatched junction nucleotides: 4. Germline-derived CDR1 and CDR2 are SGHTA and FQGNSA. CDR3 coding DNA: TGTGCCAGCAGCTTGTCCGGGACAGGGGGTGGCTACACCTTC. It codes for CASSLSGTGGGYTF.

The rearrangement uses TRBV5-1 and TRBJ2-7, with no clear D. Deletions cut 2 bases from V and 1 base from J, with 7 bases between. This CDR3 has 13 amino acids. The germline CDR1 and CDR2 sequences are SGHRS and YFSETQ. The CDR3 spells CASSFERSYEQYF. As DNA, the CDR3 is TGCGCCAGCAGCTTCGAGAGATCCTACGAGCAGTACTTC.

V is TRBV6-6 and J is TRBJ1-6; 8 nucleotides align to TRBD1. The V segment lost 0 bases and the J segment 9 bases; nucleotides outside the gene matches: 4. The CDR3 totals 15 residues. The germline gives CDR1 MNHNY, CDR2 SVGAGI (reference sequence). The CDR3 loop is CASSYSQGALSPLHF. The DNA of the CDR3 is TGTGCCAGCAGTTACTCTCAGGGGGCGCTTTCACCCCTCCACTTT.

The chain links TRBV30 to TRBJ1-4; 7 positions match TRBD1. Trimming cost V 7 bases and J 4 bases; bases outside gene matches: 6. CDR3 length: 13 amino acids. CDR1 GTSNPN and CDR2 SVGIG come from the germline V gene (reference sequence). The CDR3, as DNA: TGTGCCTCCGGCCGGGACAGTAATGAAAAACTGTTTTTT. This translates into CASGRDSNEKLFF.

The CDR3 DNA is TGTGCCAGCAGCTTAATTCTCAGTCAATCTGGCTACACCTTC. Translation gives CASSLILSQSGYTF. This chain uses TRBV11-2 with TRBJ1-2; no definite D call. This CDR3 has 14 residues. Germline V gene lookup returns CDR1 SGHAT and CDR2 FQNNGV. Deletions cut 2 bases from V and 7 bases from J, with 14 bases between. The full variable domain, rest sourced from reference TRBV11-2 and TRBJ1-2, is EAGVAQSPRYKIIEKRQSVAFWCNPISGHATLYWYQQILGQGPKLLIQFQNNGVVDDSQLPKDRFSAERLKGVDSTLKIQPAKLEDSAVYLCASSLILSQSGYTFGSGTRLTVV.

CDR3 nucleotides: TGTGCCAGCTCACCACCCCGACAGGGCCTTAACTATGGCTACACCTTC. It translates to CASSPPRQGLNYGYTF. V is TRBV18 and J is TRBJ1-2; 7 bases are shared with TRBD1. Germline V gives CDR1 KGHSH, CDR2 LQKENI. Unmatched junction bases numbered 5, after V lost 0 bases and J lost 1 base. This CDR3 region has 16 residues.

This clone was observed a few times. The rearrangement uses TRBV18 and TRBJ1-2; 8 bases match TRBD1. Trimming cost V 3 bases and J 11 bases; bases outside gene matches: 5. The CDR3 has 12 residues. Germline V gene lookup returns CDR1 KGHSH and CDR2 LQKENI. The DNA for the CDR3 is TGTGCCAGCTCACCCTCAGGGGGCGCGTACACCTTC. Protein product: CASSPSGGAYTF.

The gene calls are TRBV7-2 and TRBJ2-4; 8 bases are a match to TRBD1. J was trimmed by 3 bases and V by 6 bases; bases with no gene match: 7. CDR3 length: 15 residues. The germline V gene has CDR1 SGHTA and CDR2 FQGNSA. Here the CDR3 reads CASRSTGADKNIQYF. CDR3 sequence (DNA): TGTGCCAGCAGGTCGACAGGGGCCGACAAAAACATTCAGTACTTC.

This rearrangement joins TRBV11-3 to TRBJ1-1, with D maybe TRBD1 (6 bases). Germline V gene data show CDR1 as SGHNT and CDR2 as YENEEA. V lost 5 bases and J lost 0, with 13 bases in between. The CDR3 runs to 15 residues. This CDR3 reads CASSPRTVMNTEAFF. The CDR3 DNA sequence: TGTGCCAGCAGCCCACGGACAGTAATGAACACTGAAGCTTTCTTT.

V and J are TRBV5-1 and TRBJ2-1; 16 bases agree with TRBD2. V lost 4 bases, J lost 4 bases, and 11 bases stayed unmatched. The CDR3 loop spans 19 amino acids. The germline V gene encodes CDR1 SGHRS and CDR2 YFSETQ. CDR3 sequence (DNA): TGCGCCAGCAGCCTGGGACTAGCGGGGGGGCGAGGGAAATACAATGAGCAGTTCTTC. Translating it yields CASSLGLAGGRGKYNEQFF.

This chain links TRBV9 with TRBJ1-2; D ambiguous. With 2 bases removed from V and 8 bases from J, the gap between germline ends came to 10 bases. The CDR3 spans 12 residues. Germline CDR1 reads SGDLS; CDR2 reads YYNGEE. CDR3 bases: TGTGCCAGCAGCGTGCCTCGCCGGGGCTACACCTTC. Translating it yields CASSVPRRGYTF.

The chain carries TRBV5-8 and TRBJ2-7, with D perhaps TRBD2 (8 bases). Trimming took 4 bases from V and 0 from J, leaving 20 bases between them. This CDR3 spans 17 amino acids. Germline V CDR1 and CDR2: SGHTS, YDEGEE. CDR3 sequence reads: CASSRGGLRDSSYEQYF. The CDR3, as DNA: TGTGCCAGCAGCCGGGGGGGTTTACGGGACAGCTCCTACGAGCAGTACTTC.

V usage is TRBV5-1 and J usage is TRBJ1-1; a weak D match, TRBD1 (6 bases). Germline CDR1 is SGHRS and CDR2 is YFSETQ. The CDR3 runs 14 residues. V was pared by 1 base and J by 1 base, with 8 bases between. The CDR3 loop reads CASSLTGPNTEAFF. The CDR3, as DNA: TGCGCCAGCAGCTTGACAGGGCCGAACACTGAAGCTTTCTTT. The complete variable domain, with remaining parts taken from reference TRBV5-1 and TRBJ1-1, reads KAGVTQTPRYLIKTRGQQVTLSCSPISGHRSVSWYQQTPGQGLQFLFEYFSETQRNKGNFPGRFSGRQFSNSRSEMNVSTLELGDSALYLCASSLTGPNTEAFFGQGTRLTVV.

The chain links TRBV25-1 to TRBJ2-3; D is unresolved. The CDR3 length is 13 residues. The germline V and J ends were trimmed by 7 bases and 4 bases, with 12 bases remaining between them. Germline assignment: CDR1 MGHDK and CDR2 SYGVNS. CDR3 region: CASKNGPADTQYF. The DNA of the CDR3 is TGTGCCAGCAAAAATGGTCCGGCAGATACGCAGTATTTT.

V gene TRBV28 combines with J gene TRBJ1-2, with D perhaps matching TRBD1 (6 bases). The V end was cut by 10 bases, the J end by 5 bases, with 17 bases between. This CDR3 comprises 13 residues. CDR1 and CDR2 (germline): MDHEN, SYDVKM. Here the CDR3 reads CAIQPRQAYGYTF. The DNA of the CDR3 is TGTGCCATCCAACCGAGACAGGCGTATGGCTACACCTTC.

CDR3 in DNA: TGTGCCAGCAGCTTAACAGGGGGCGATAAAGAGACCCAGTACTTC. This gives the protein CASSLTGGDKETQYF. The rearrangement joins TRBV5-6 to TRBJ2-5, with 9 bases that match TRBD1. Germline loops: CDR1 SGHDT, CDR2 YYEEEE. The CDR3 has 15 amino acids. V trimming: 2 bases; J trimming: 3 bases; junction bases outside the gene matches: 5. Together with reference TRBV5-6 and TRBJ2-5, the CDR3 gives the full variable domain: DAGVTQSPTHLIKTRGQQVTLRCSPKSGHDTVSWYQQALGQGPQFIFQYYEEEERQRGNFPDRFSGHQFPNYSSELNVNALLLGDSALYLCASSLTGGDKETQYFGPGTRLLVL.